Listed below are T cell receptor beta chains from one sample, sequenced in a study of shared clonotypes between healthy human individuals. The data were produced by immunoSEQ multiplex PCR, yet TCRdb's version contains in-frame clones alone and is incomplete. Of about 560,000 clones listed, around 78% were seen once; the top ten hold around 12%. The sequenced material came from PBMCs. Receptor source: a woman aged 40 to 49 in good health. Some clones in this sample may be carry-over from other donors' samples. Both conserved end residues are part of each CDR3. D genes are given only for firm matches. Clone size is shown for a subset of rows, as once, few, many or a class of expanded clone.

abundance,d_gene,j_gene,v_gene,CDR3nt,CDR3aa
-,-,TRBJ2-7,TRBV6-6,TGTGCCAGCAGTTACTACCTCGGGTACGAGCAGTACTTC,CASSYYLGYEQYF
-,TRBD1,TRBJ2-3,TRBV5-1,TGCGCCAGCAGCAACGGACAGGGGGCAGATACGCAGTATTTT,CASSNGQGADTQYF
-,-,TRBJ2-7,TRBV7-8,TGTGCCAGCAGCTTAGACCAGAACTACGAGCAGTACTTC,CASSLDQNYEQYF
-,-,TRBJ1-1,TRBV16,TGTGCCAGCAGCCAATATTACACTGAAGCTTTCTTT,CASSQYYTEAFF
-,TRBD1,TRBJ2-1,TRBV4-2,TGTGCCAGCAGCCTTGGACAGGGTGCCAATGAGCAGTTCTTC,CASSLGQGANEQFF
-,TRBD1,TRBJ1-1,TRBV18,TGTGCCAGCTCACCCGGACAGGTCGAAGCTTTCTTT,CASSPGQVEAFF
-,TRBD1,TRBJ1-1,TRBV7-9,TGTGCCAGCACCTCGAGCAGGGGGACCGAAGCTTTCTTT,CASTSSRGTEAFF
-,-,TRBJ2-3,TRBV6-5,TGTGCCAGCAGAAGTCCCGCCAACACAGATACGCAGTATTTT,CASRSPANTDTQYF
-,-,TRBJ2-2,TRBV9,TGTGCCAGCAGCGTAGTCCAGGGCGGCGGGGAGCTGTTTTTT,CASSVVQGGGELFF
few,-,TRBJ1-1,TRBV7-9,TGTGCCAGCAGCCCCCGGGAGCTGAACACTGAAGCTTTCTTT,CASSPRELNTEAFF
-,TRBD2,TRBJ2-4,TRBV27,TGTGCCAGCAGTTATGCCGGGACTAGCGGCCGATCACTAGCCAAAAACATTCAGTACTTC,CASSYAGTSGRSLAKNIQYF
-,-,TRBJ2-7,TRBV15,TGTGCCACCAGCACTGAACTCCGATCGGGCGAGCAGTACTTC,CATSTELRSGEQYF
few,TRBD1,TRBJ1-2,TRBV30,TGTGCCTGGAGTACTGGGACAGGCGGGGATGGCTACACCTTC,CAWSTGTGGDGYTF
-,TRBD2,TRBJ2-7,TRBV10-3,TGTGCCATCAATACGGGAGGCGAGCAGTACTTC,CAINTGGEQYF
-,TRBD1,TRBJ2-5,TRBV18,TGTGCCAGCTCACCACTTACAGGGGAAGAGACCCAGTACTTC,CASSPLTGEETQYF
-,TRBD2,TRBJ2-7,TRBV6-6,TGTGCCAGCAGTCGACGGGGGACTAGCGGCTCCTACGAGCAGTACTTC,CASSRRGTSGSYEQYF
-,-,TRBJ1-2,TRBV7-2,TGTGCCAGCAGCTTAAACAGGGACAACTATGGCTACACCTTC,CASSLNRDNYGYTF
once,TRBD1,TRBJ2-2,TRBV5-1,TGCGCCAGCACCGAGAGGGTGGACAGGGCGTTCGGGGAGCTGTTTTTT,CASTERVDRAFGELFF
-,-,TRBJ2-1,TRBV5-1,TGCGCCAGCAGCTTGACGTGGTTGAGTGAGCAGTTCTTC,CASSLTWLSEQFF
-,-,TRBJ1-1,TRBV6-1,TGTGCCAGCAGTGAATCTGGAGCTGAAGCTTTCTTT,CASSESGAEAFF
-,TRBD2,TRBJ2-3,TRBV7-3,TGTGCCAGCAGCTTATATGGGACTAGCGGGACGGATACGCAGTATTTT,CASSLYGTSGTDTQYF
-,-,TRBJ1-5,TRBV6-1,TGTGCCAGCAGTGACACCAGAAATCAGCCCCAGCATTTT,CASSDTRNQPQHF
-,-,TRBJ1-5,TRBV19,TGTGCCAGTAGTATAGGGCAGGACAATCAGCCCCAGCATTTT,CASSIGQDNQPQHF